The rows below give T cell receptor beta chains drawn from one sample of a study of T cells after yellow fever vaccination. TCRdb reprocessed the 5' RACE reads with MiXCR, giving one entry per CDR3 protein. The sample has just under 600,000 distinct CDR3 sequences, roughly 14% seen once. This material consisted of PBMCs, taken on the day of the yellow fever booster vaccination. Receptor source: a man younger than 45 who received the YFV17D yellow fever vaccine. Each CDR3 is given with its conserved first and last residue. Clone size, where shown, is once, few, many, or a class for clones that have expanded.

length,size,J,V,CDR3
19,NA,TRBJ2-6,TRBV6-5,CASSYSKRNSYSGANVLTF
15,few,TRBJ2-7,TRBV19,CASSIDLGQGAEQYF
16,NA,TRBJ2-3,TRBV12-3/TRBV12-4,CASSTGLAGVIDTQYF
15,few,TRBJ2-7,TRBV7-2,CASSPQGREPYEQYF
15,few,TRBJ2-3,TRBV5-1,CASSRLAGDTDTQYF
13,few,TRBJ1-2,TRBV4-3,CASSRTPTYGYTF
14,NA,TRBJ1-5,TRBV7-2,CASTERGLNQPQHF
15,few,TRBJ2-3,TRBV11-2,CASSPGTGVQDTQYF
14,few,TRBJ1-2,TRBV12-3/TRBV12-4,CASRFSGGPNGYTF
14,many,TRBJ2-5,TRBV3-1,CASSHRGGEETQYF
14,few,TRBJ2-7,TRBV5-1,CASSSQGSDYEQYF
13,many,TRBJ2-7,TRBV4-3,CASSQGDPGLASF
13,NA,TRBJ2-3,TRBV20-1,CSAGSRATDTQYF
16,NA,TRBJ2-2,TRBV12-3/TRBV12-4,CASSRETGSLTGELFF
15,NA,TRBJ2-5,TRBV28,CASSPTTSGQETQYF
16,few,TRBJ2-5,TRBV18,CASSPGIAGGGETQYF
14,NA,TRBJ2-3,TRBV28,CASSPDHPSDTQYF
15,few,TRBJ2-7,TRBV7-2,CASRPGGLASDEQYF
16,few,TRBJ2-3,TRBV7-6,CASSLGGYLVTDTQYF
17,NA,TRBJ2-2,TRBV6-2/TRBV6-3,CASSYSSRSAGTGELFF
16,few,TRBJ2-2,TRBV9,CASSASGGGDTGELFF
15,few,TRBJ2-3,TRBV28,CASSFNSWGTDTQYF
15,NA,TRBJ2-7,TRBV5-1,CASSNLAGGPHEQYF
15,NA,TRBJ1-1,TRBV7-6,CASSLSGEWNTEAFF
13,NA,TRBJ2-7,TRBV12-3/TRBV12-4,CASSWTGSYEQYF
17,NA,TRBJ2-5,TRBV5-1,CASSPLVGTGFLKTQYF
16,few,TRBJ2-7,TRBV5-5,CASSLRGAREINEQYF
18,few,TRBJ2-6,TRBV5-1,CASRTGGQPVSGANVLTF
16,NA,TRBJ2-1,TRBV20-1,CSARDLSTGAYNEQFF
14,few,TRBJ2-3,TRBV20-1,CSAPAPTSFDTQYF
17,NA,TRBJ2-1,TRBV5-4,CASSLVGRGFSYNEQFF
14,few,TRBJ2-2,TRBV20-1,CSARPPGTTGELFF
17,NA,TRBJ2-7,TRBV20-1,CSARGTSGRPSRYEQYF
16,few,TRBJ2-5,TRBV21-1,CASSKALGQGQETQYF
15,few,TRBJ2-7,TRBV9,CASSDGALSSYEQYF
16,few,TRBJ2-3,TRBV11-3,CASSPPASGGTDTQYF
14,NA,TRBJ1-6,TRBV3-1,CASSQVLREAPLHF
16,NA,TRBJ2-1,TRBV28,CASSLPLAGGYNEQFF
14,NA,TRBJ2-7,TRBV6-2/TRBV6-3,CASLGAGSSYEQYF
15,NA,TRBJ2-3,TRBV5-1,CASSPGDSGRYTQYF